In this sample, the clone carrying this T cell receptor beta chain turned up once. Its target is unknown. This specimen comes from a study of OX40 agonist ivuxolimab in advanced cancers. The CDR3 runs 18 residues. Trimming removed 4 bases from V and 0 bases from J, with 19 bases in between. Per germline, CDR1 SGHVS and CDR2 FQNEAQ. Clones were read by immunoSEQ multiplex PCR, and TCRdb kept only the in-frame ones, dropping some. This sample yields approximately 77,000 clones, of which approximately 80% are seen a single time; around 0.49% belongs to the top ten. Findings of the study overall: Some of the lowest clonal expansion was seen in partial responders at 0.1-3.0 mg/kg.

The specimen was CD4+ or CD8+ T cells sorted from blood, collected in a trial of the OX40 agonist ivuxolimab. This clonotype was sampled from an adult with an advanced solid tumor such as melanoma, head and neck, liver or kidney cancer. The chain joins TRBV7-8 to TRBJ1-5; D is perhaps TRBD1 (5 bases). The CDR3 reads CASSSSARVGYSNQPQHF. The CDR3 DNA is TGTGCCAGCAGCTCCTCGGCCAGGGTGGGTTATAGCAATCAGCCCCAGCATTTT.